This passage covers 8 T cell receptor beta chains from one sample sequenced in a study of CD8+ T cells in alopecia areata. RNA was isolated and reverse transcribed to cDNA, the sequencing template. Profiling relied on immunoSEQ multiplex PCR, and the TCRdb table lists in-frame clones only, not all of them. The data hold roughly 120,000 clones, with 35% to 45% observed a single time. The sequenced material came from CD4+ T cells sorted from blood. The receptors shown here come from a human donor with alopecia areata.

This sequence joins TRBV11-2 and TRBJ2-1; a possible D gene is TRBD2 (5 bases). Germline assignment: CDR1 SGHAT and CDR2 FQNNGV. CDR3 size: 15 residues. V lost 1 base and J 2 bases, leaving 9 bases between the germline ends. CDR3 in DNA: TGTGCCAGCAGCTTAGTGATGGGAGCCTACAATGAGCAGTTCTTC. It translates to CASSLVMGAYNEQFF.

V is TRBV7-8 and J is TRBJ2-4; the D is unclear. V was shortened by 3 bases and J by 5 bases, with 14 bases between the two germline ends. The CDR3 spans 15 residues. CDR1 is SGHVS, CDR2 FQNEAQ, per germline. Written as DNA, the CDR3 is TGTGCCAGCAGCTTCGGCGGTGGCCGGCAAAACATTCAGTACTTC. It is translated as CASSFGGGRQNIQYF.

This chain joins TRBV29-1 and TRBJ2-3; maybe TRBD2 (7 bases). V lost 7 bases, J lost 0 bases, and 11 bases lay in between. The CDR3 runs to 13 residues. Germline-derived CDR1 and CDR2 are SQVTM and ANQGSEA. The CDR3 here is CSGGGPSTDTQYF. In DNA, the CDR3 is TGCAGCGGGGGGGGGCCTAGCACAGATACGCAGTATTTT.

V and J are TRBV7-2 and TRBJ2-5, with 7 positions matching TRBD2. After removal of 2 bases from V and 7 bases from J, the junction contained 4 bases not matched to a gene. The length of the CDR3 is 13 residues. Per germline, CDR1 SGHTA and CDR2 FQGNSA. The CDR3 DNA reads TGTGCCAGCAGCTTAAGTCCGGGAGGGACCCAGTACTTC. Residues: CASSLSPGGTQYF.

The V gene is TRBV4-1, the J gene TRBJ2-4; the D gene is possibly TRBD1 (5 bases). The V and J ends lost 6 bases and 0 bases respectively, with 12 bases between them. Germline-derived CDR1 and CDR2 are MGHRA and YSYEKL. The CDR3 runs 15 residues. The CDR3 loop is CASSSTGLAKNIQYF. DNA of the CDR3: TGCGCCAGCAGTTCCACAGGATTAGCCAAAAACATTCAGTACTTC.

V is TRBV29-1 and J is TRBJ2-3; TRBD2 agrees at 10 bases. The CDR3 has 17 residues. CDR1 and CDR2 from the germline V gene are SQVTM and ANQGSEA. V trimming: 5 bases; J trimming: 1 base; junction bases outside the gene matches: 12. CDR3 DNA: TGCAGCGTTTCCCCCATTTGGAGCGGGGGGGGCACAGATACGCAGTATTTT. Encoded protein: CSVSPIWSGGGTDTQYF.

This clone was observed a few times. The J gene is TRBJ2-1, the V gene TRBV29-1, with D perhaps matching TRBD2 (5 bases). The CDR3 extends over 17 amino acids. V was clipped by 6 bases and J by 0 bases, with 21 bases between them. Germline CDR1 and CDR2: SQVTM and ANQGSEA. CDR3 loop: CSVVVVLATSSYNEQFF. CDR3 nucleotides: TGCAGCGTCGTCGTCGTATTGGCTACTAGCTCCTACAATGAGCAGTTCTTC.

As concerns this clone: The identical CDR3 is also encoded by other nucleotide sequences in the sample. The chain links TRBV29-1 to TRBJ1-1; TRBD1 agrees at 8 bases. This CDR3 comprises 12 residues. The germline V gene has CDR1 SQVTM and CDR2 ANQGSEA. The V and J ends lost 7 bases and 1 base, in that order; junction bases with no gene match: 2. The CDR3: CSGGQGNTEAFF. CDR3 bases: TGCAGCGGTGGACAGGGGAACACTGAAGCTTTCTTT. The full variable domain, rest sourced from reference TRBV29-1 and TRBJ1-1, is SAVISQKPSRDICQRGTSLTIQCQVDSQVTMMFWYRQQPGQSLTLIATANQGSEATYESGFVIDKFPISRPNLTFSTLTVSNMSPEDSSIYLCSGGQGNTEAFFGQGTRLTVV.